A single sample gave rise to the 18 T cell receptor beta chains below, sequenced in a study of cytomegalovirus exposure and HLA in healthy donors. Primers for the PCR totalled 60 Vbeta and 13 Jbeta. Clones were sequenced by immunoSEQ multiplex PCR, and TCRdb holds only the in-frame ones, with some missing. Of about 55,000 clones detected, 70% to 85% appear once; the ten largest clones hold 1.6%. Sequencing was carried out using PBMCs. Source of these receptors: a man aged 25-45 years in good health and CMV-seronegative.

The rearrangement links TRBV7-9 to TRBJ1-1, with 8 nucleotides matching TRBD1. This CDR3 is 15 amino acids long. V was clipped by 3 bases and J by 4 bases; unmatched bases: 7. Germline V gene lookup returns CDR1 SEHNR and CDR2 FQNEAQ (reference sequence). The CDR3 loop is CASSFLGQGGTEAFF. CDR3 nucleotide sequence: TGTGCCAGCAGCTTTCTCGGACAGGGCGGCACTGAAGCTTTCTTT. Complete variable domain (other parts from reference TRBV7-9 and TRBJ1-1): DTGVSQNPRHKITKRGQNVTFRCDPISEHNRLYWYRQTLGQGPEFLTYFQNEAQLEKSRLLSDRFSAERPKGSFSTLEIQRTEQGDSAMYLCASSFLGQGGTEAFFGQGTRLTVV.

The sample holds a few counts of this clone. The chain links TRBV28 to TRBJ2-2; D remains unclear. V dropped 2 bases and J dropped 0 bases, with 16 bases sitting between them. Germline CDR1 is MDHEN and CDR2 is SYDVKM. The CDR3 contains 18 residues. Written as DNA, the CDR3 is TGTGCCAGCAGTTTAGCCGGCTTGGGCACCCCGAACACCGGGGAGCTGTTTTTT. Its protein product is CASSLAGLGTPNTGELFF.

This chain links TRBV10-1 with TRBJ2-1, with a possible D match to TRBD2 (5 bases). The CDR3 consists of 13 residues. Germline-derived CDR1 and CDR2 are WNHNN and SYGVQD (reference sequence). Trimming left V 2 bases short and J 7 bases short, with 9 bases between. The CDR3 is CASSEIGGNEQFF. In DNA form, the CDR3 reads TGCGCCAGCAGTGAGATAGGCGGGAATGAGCAGTTCTTC.

This clone was counted between two and nine times. The V and J genes are TRBV21-1 and TRBJ1-2; the table's D call, TRBD1, was not checked against the DNA. TRBV21-1 is termed a pseudogene. This CDR3 spans 15 amino acids. As DNA, the CDR3 is TGTGCCAGCAGCAAAATCGTACAGGGTAGGTATGGCTACACCTTC. Translating it yields CASSKIVQGRYGYTF.

This chain joins TRBV7-2 and TRBJ2-4; D remains ambiguous. The V and J ends lost 5 bases and 1 base respectively, with 9 bases between them. Looked up from germline, CDR1 is SGHTA and CDR2 is FQGNSA. There are 14 residues in the CDR3. The DNA for the CDR3 is TGTGCCAGCAGCCTCCTGGCTGCCAAAAACATTCAGTACTTC. It codes for CASSLLAAKNIQYF.

This sequence joins TRBV15 and TRBJ2-7; 10 bases are shared with TRBD1. The CDR3 length is 16 residues. Per germline, CDR1 LNHNV and CDR2 YYDKDF (reference sequence). The ends lost 3 bases at V and 2 bases at J; junction bases unmatched: 7. CDR3 bases: TGTGCCACCAGCAGGAGTGGGACAGGGGATCCCTACGAGCAGTACTTC. As protein: CATSRSGTGDPYEQYF. Looking up the rest from reference TRBV15 and TRBJ2-7 gives the full variable domain: DAMVIQNPRYQVTQFGKPVTLSCSQTLNHNVMYWYQQKSSQAPKLLFHYYDKDFNNEADTPDNFQSRRPNTSFCFLDIRSPGLGDTAMYLCATSRSGTGDPYEQYFGPGTRLTVT.

The chain carries TRBV4-3 and TRBJ1-1, with TRBD1 as a possible D gene (6 bases). Deletions cut 0 bases from V and 3 bases from J, with 20 bases between. The CDR3 contains 18 residues. Germline values: CDR1 LGHNA, CDR2 YSLEER. The CDR3 loop reads CASSQDMARGFEDTEAFF. DNA of the CDR3: TGCGCCAGCAGCCAAGATATGGCCAGGGGTTTTGAGGACACTGAAGCTTTCTTT.

The gene calls are TRBV5-1 and TRBJ1-1; a possible D gene is TRBD1 (6 bases). Between the trimmed V and J ends, which lost 5 bases and 3 bases, there was a span of 14 bases. CDR1 is SGHRS and CDR2 is YFSETQ in the germline V gene. There are 14 residues in the CDR3. DNA of the CDR3: TGCGCCAGCAGTCCAGGGGAGGGGGACACTGAAGCTTTCTTT. Residues: CASSPGEGDTEAFF. The whole variable domain, filled in from reference TRBV5-1 and TRBJ1-1, reads KAGVTQTPRYLIKTRGQQVTLSCSPISGHRSVSWYQQTPGQGLQFLFEYFSETQRNKGNFPGRFSGRQFSNSRSEMNVSTLELGDSALYLCASSPGEGDTEAFFGQGTRLTVV.

This chain uses TRBV19 with TRBJ1-4; TRBD1 aligns across 8 bases. Germline values: CDR1 LNHDA, CDR2 SQIVND (reference sequence). There are 13 residues in the CDR3. The V segment lost 8 bases and the J segment 7 bases; nucleotides outside the gene matches: 6. The CDR3 DNA follows: TGTGCCAGTCATGACAGGGGCGGTGAAAAACTGTTTTTT. This encodes CASHDRGGEKLFF.

The rearrangement uses TRBV28 and TRBJ2-1, with unresolved D. CDR3 length: 14 residues. Germline CDR1 and CDR2: MDHEN and SYDVKM. V shed 6 bases and J shed 3 bases, with 12 bases lying between them. The CDR3 sequence: CASSYPNDYNEQFF. The CDR3 coding sequence is TGTGCCAGCAGCTACCCCAACGACTACAATGAGCAGTTCTTC.

The rearrangement links TRBV6-5 to TRBJ1-2, with a weak D call TRBD1 (6 bases). Germline V gives CDR1 MNHEY, CDR2 SVGAGI. This CDR3 spans 14 amino acids. V dropped 8 bases and J dropped 4 bases, with 17 bases sitting between them. The CDR3 spells CASSFNTGFYGYTF. Written as DNA, the CDR3 is TGTGCCAGCTCTTTTAATACAGGGTTCTATGGCTACACCTTC.

The chain uses TRBV5-3 and TRBJ1-4; weak D call: TRBD1 (5 bases). TRBV5-3 is known as an ORF, though its function is uncertain. Trimming left V 3 bases short and J 8 bases short, with 26 bases between. The CDR3 is 18 amino acids. The CDR3 is CARSSSLGTVSRGEKLFF. The CDR3 DNA follows: TGTGCCAGAAGCTCCAGCCTAGGGACTGTCTCTCGTGGGGAAAAACTGTTTTTT.

This sequence joins TRBV27 and TRBJ1-2, with 7 bases aligning to TRBD1. This CDR3 contains 15 residues. Germline values: CDR1 MNHEY, CDR2 SMNVEV (reference sequence). The junction had 9 bases not matched to a gene; V was cut back by 3 bases and J by 5 bases. CDR3 DNA: TGTGCCAGCAGTTTGAGGGGAGACAGGGTGTATGGCTACACCTTC. Its protein product is CASSLRGDRVYGYTF.

Here the CDR3 DNA reads TGTGCCAGCAGTTATATTCTGGGTACAGATGGCTACACCTTC. It codes for CASSYILGTDGYTF. V usage is TRBV5-4 and J usage is TRBJ1-2; D not resolved. The CDR3 is made up of 14 amino acids. Between the trimmed V and J ends, which lost 5 bases and 6 bases, there was a span of 17 bases. The germline V gene has CDR1 SGHNT and CDR2 YYREEE (reference sequence).

This clone was seen a few times. The CDR3 spells CASSGRVGDTQYF. In DNA, the CDR3 is TGTGCCAGTAGTGGCAGGGTAGGCGATACGCAGTATTTT. The rearrangement joins TRBV19 to TRBJ2-3; D might be TRBD1 (5 bases). Germline CDR1 is LNHDA and CDR2 is SQIVND (reference sequence). CDR3 length equals 13 residues. V lost 5 bases, J lost 6 bases, and 12 bases lay in between. Looking up the rest from reference TRBV19 and TRBJ2-3 gives the full variable domain: DGGITQSPKYLFRKEGQNVTLSCEQNLNHDAMYWYRQDPGQGLRLIYYSQIVNDFQKGDIAEGYSVSREKKESFPLTVTSAQKNPTAFYLCASSGRVGDTQYFGPGTRLTVL.

The chain carries TRBV18 and TRBJ2-7; 7 nucleotides match TRBD1. Germline CDR1 is KGHSH and CDR2 is LQKENI. This CDR3 comprises 13 residues. J was trimmed by 1 base and V by 6 bases; bases with no gene match: 3. The DNA of the CDR3 is TGTGCCAGCTCGGGGACAGTTTCCTACGAGCAGTACTTC. Translation: CASSGTVSYEQYF.

This sequence joins TRBV28 and TRBJ2-7; D gene unclear. Germline CDR1 and CDR2: MDHEN and SYDVKM. The germline V and J ends were trimmed by 7 bases and 1 base, with 14 bases remaining between them. This CDR3 contains 14 residues. CDR3 DNA sequence: TGTGCCAGCACCTTGACCAGCGCTTCCTACGAGCAGTACTTC. As protein: CASTLTSASYEQYF.

The chain is built from TRBV28 and TRBJ1-6; 8 bases are shared with TRBD1. The V gene's germline CDR1 is MDHEN and CDR2 SYDVKM. Trimming cost V 6 bases and J 10 bases; bases outside gene matches: 8. The CDR3 spans 14 residues. The CDR3 is CASSFSGGGSPLHF. CDR3 DNA sequence: TGTGCCAGCAGCTTCTCAGGGGGCGGGTCACCCCTCCACTTT.